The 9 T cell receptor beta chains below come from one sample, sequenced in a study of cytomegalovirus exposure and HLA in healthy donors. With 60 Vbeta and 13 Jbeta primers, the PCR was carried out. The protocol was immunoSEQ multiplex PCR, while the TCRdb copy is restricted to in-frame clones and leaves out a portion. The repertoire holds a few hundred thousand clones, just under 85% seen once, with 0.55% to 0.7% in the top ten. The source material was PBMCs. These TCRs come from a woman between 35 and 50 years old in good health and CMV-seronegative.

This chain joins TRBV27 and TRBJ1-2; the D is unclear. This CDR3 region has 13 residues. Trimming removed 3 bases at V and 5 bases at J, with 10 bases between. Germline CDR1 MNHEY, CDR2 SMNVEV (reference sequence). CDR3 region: CASSFGRSYGYTF. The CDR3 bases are TGTGCCAGCAGTTTTGGCAGGTCTTATGGCTACACCTTC.

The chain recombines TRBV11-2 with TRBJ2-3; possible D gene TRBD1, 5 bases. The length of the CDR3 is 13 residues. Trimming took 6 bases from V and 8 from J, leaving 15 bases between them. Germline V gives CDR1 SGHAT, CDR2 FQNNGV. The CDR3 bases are TGTGCCAGCAGGAAAATTAGCCAGGGTACGCAGTATTTT. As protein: CASRKISQGTQYF.

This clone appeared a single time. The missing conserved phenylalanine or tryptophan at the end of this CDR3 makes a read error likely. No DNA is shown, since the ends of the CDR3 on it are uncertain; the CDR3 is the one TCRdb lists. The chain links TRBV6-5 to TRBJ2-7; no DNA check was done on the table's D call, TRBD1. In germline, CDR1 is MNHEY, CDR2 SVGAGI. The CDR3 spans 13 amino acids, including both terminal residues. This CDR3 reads CASSYSSQGWWVL.

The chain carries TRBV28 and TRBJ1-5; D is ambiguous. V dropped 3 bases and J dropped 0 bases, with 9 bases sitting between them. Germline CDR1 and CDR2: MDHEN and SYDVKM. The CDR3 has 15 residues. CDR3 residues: CASSFKYYSNQPQHF. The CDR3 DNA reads TGTGCCAGCAGTTTCAAGTACTATAGCAATCAGCCCCAGCATTTT.

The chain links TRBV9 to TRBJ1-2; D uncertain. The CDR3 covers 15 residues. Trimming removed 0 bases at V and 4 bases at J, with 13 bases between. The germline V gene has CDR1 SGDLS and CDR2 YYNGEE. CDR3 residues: CASSVGSSGVYGYTF. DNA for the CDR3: TGTGCCAGCAGCGTAGGGTCATCCGGAGTCTATGGCTACACCTTC.

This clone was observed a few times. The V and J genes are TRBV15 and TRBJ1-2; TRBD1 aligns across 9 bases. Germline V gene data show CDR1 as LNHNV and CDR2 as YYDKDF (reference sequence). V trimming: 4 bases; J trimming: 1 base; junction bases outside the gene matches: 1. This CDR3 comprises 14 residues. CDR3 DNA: TGTGCCACCAGCACGGGACAGGGTAACTATGGCTACACCTTC. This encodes CATSTGQGNYGYTF.

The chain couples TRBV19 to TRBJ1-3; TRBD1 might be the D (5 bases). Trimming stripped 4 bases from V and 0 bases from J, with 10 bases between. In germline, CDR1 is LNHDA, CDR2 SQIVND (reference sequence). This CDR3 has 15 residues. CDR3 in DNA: TGTGCCAGTAGTACAGGGATCGGCTCTGGAAACACCATATATTTT. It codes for CASSTGIGSGNTIYF.

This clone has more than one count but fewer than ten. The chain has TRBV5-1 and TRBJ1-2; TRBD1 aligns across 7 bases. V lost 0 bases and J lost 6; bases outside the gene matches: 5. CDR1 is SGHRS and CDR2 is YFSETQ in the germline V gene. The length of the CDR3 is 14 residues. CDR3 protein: CASSLEGASDGYTF. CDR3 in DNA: TGCGCCAGCAGCTTGGAGGGGGCTAGCGATGGCTACACCTTC. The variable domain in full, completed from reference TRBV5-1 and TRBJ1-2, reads KAGVTQTPRYLIKTRGQQVTLSCSPISGHRSVSWYQQTPGQGLQFLFEYFSETQRNKGNFPGRFSGRQFSNSRSEMNVSTLELGDSALYLCASSLEGASDGYTFGSGTRLTVV.

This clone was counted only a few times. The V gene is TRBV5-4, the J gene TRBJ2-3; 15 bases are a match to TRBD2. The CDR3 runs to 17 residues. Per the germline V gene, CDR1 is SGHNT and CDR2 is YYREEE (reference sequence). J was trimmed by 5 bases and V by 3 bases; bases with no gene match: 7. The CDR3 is CASSWGLAGGFVDTQYF. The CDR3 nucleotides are TGTGCCAGCAGCTGGGGACTAGCGGGGGGCTTTGTAGATACGCAGTATTTT.